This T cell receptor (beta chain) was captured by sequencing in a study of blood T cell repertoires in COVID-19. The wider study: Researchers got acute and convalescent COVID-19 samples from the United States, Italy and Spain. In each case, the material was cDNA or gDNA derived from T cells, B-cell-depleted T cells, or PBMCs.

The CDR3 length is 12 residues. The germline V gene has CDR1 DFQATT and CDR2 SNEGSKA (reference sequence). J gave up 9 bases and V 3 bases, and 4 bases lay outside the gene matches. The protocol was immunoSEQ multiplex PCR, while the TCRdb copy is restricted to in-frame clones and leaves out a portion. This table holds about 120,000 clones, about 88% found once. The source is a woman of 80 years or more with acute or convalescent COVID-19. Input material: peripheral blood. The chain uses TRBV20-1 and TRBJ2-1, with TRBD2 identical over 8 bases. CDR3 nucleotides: TGCAGTGCTAGTAAGCTAGCGGGTGAGCAGTTCTTC. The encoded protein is CSASKLAGEQFF.